This TCR beta chain was sequenced in a study of blood T cell repertoires in COVID-19. Study-level background: Donors in the United States, Italy and Spain gave samples during acute or convalescent COVID-19. The cDNA or gDNA used as material had been derived from T cells, B-cell-depleted T cells, or PBMCs.

Germline CDR1 and CDR2: MDHEN and SYDVKM. The CDR3 spans 12 residues. Trimming took off 2 bases at V and 10 bases at J, with 12 bases between the two ends. The method was immunoSEQ multiplex PCR; TCRdb's version includes in-frame clones alone and lacks a portion of them. Found here are roughly 130,000 clones, about 92% of them singletons; the top ten hold around 4.6%. Seattle enrolled patients during active infection and tracked them longitudinally. This clone was detected once. V is TRBV28 and J is TRBJ2-7; D is undetermined. This receptor was taken from a man in his sixties with COVID-19, enrolled during active disease. The sample comprised peripheral blood. Written as DNA, the CDR3 is TGTGCCAGCAGTTTACCCCTCGTCGGTCAGTACTTC. This codes for CASSLPLVGQYF.